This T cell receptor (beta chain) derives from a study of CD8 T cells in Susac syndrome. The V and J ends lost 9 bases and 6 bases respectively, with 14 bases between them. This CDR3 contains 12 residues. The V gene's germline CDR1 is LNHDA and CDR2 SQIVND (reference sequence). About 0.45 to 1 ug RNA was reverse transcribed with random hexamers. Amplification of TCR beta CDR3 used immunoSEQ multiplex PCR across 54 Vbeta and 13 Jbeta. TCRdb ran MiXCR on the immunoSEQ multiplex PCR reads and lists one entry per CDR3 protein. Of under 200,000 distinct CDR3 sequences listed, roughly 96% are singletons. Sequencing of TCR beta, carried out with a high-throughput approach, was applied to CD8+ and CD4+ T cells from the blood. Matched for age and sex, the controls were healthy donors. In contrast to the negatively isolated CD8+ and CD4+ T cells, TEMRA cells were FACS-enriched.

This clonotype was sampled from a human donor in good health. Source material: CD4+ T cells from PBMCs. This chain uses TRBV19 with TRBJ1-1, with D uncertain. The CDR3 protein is CARPRGRPEAFF. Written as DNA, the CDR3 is TGTGCCAGACCCCGTGGCAGACCTGAAGCTTTCTTT.